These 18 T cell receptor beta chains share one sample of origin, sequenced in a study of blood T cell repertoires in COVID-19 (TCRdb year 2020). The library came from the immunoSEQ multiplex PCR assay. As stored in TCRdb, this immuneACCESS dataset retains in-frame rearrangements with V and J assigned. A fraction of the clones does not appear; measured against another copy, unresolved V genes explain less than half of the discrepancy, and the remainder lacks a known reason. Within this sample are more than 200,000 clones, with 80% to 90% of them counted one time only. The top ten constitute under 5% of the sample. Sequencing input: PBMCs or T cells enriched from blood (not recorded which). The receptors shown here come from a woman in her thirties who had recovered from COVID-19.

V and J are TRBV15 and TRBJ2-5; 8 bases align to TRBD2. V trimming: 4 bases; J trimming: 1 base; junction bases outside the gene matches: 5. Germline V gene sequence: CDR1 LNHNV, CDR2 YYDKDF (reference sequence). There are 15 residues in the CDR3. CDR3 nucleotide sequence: TGTGCCACCAGCAATAGCGGGGCCTTCCAAGAGACCCAGTACTTC. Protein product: CATSNSGAFQETQYF. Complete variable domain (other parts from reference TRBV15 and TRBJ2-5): DAMVIQNPRYQVTQFGKPVTLSCSQTLNHNVMYWYQQKSSQAPKLLFHYYDKDFNNEADTPDNFQSRRPNTSFCFLDIRSPGLGDTAMYLCATSNSGAFQETQYFGPGTRLLVL.

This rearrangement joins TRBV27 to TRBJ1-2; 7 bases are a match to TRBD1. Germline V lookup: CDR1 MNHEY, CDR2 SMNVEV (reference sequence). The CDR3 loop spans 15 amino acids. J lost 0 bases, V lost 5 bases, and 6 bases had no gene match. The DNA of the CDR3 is TGTGCCAGCAGTATGAGGACAGGATCTAACTATGGCTACACCTTC. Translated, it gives CASSMRTGSNYGYTF.

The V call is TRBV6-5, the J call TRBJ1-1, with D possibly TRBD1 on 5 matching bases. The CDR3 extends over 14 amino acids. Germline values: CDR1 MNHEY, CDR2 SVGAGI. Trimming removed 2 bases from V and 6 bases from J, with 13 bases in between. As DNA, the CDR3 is TGTGCCAGCAGTTACCGGAAGGGGTGGTCTGAAGCTTTCTTT. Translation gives CASSYRKGWSEAFF.

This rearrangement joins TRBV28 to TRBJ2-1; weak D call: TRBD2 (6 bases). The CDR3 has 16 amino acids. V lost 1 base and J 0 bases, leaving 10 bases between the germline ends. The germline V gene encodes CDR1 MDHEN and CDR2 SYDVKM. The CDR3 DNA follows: TGTGCCAGCAGTTTATTCCGCGGGGACTCCTACAATGAGCAGTTCTTC. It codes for CASSLFRGDSYNEQFF. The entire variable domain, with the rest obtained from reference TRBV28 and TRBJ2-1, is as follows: DVKVTQSSRYLVKRTGEKVFLECVQDMDHENMFWYRQDPGLGLRLIYFSYDVKMKEKGDIPEGYSVSREKKERFSLILESASTNQTSMYLCASSLFRGDSYNEQFFGPGTRLTVL.

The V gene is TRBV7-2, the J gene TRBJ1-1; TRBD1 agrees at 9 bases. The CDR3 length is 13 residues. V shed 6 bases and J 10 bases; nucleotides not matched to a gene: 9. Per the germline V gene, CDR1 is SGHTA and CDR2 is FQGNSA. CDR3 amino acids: CASSTTGTGRAFF. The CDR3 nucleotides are TGTGCCAGCAGTACAACCGGGACAGGGCGAGCTTTCTTT. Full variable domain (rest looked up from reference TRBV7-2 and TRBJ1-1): GAGVSQSPSNKVTEKGKDVELRCDPISGHTALYWYRQSLGQGLEFLIYFQGNSAPDKSGLPSDRFSAERTGGSVSTLTIQRTQQEDSAVYLCASSTTGTGRAFFGQGTRLTVV.

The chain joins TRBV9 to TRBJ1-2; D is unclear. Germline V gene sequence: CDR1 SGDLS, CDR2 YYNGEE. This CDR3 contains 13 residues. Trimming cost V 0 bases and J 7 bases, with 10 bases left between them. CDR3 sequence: CASSVGSGVGYTF. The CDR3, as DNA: TGTGCCAGCAGCGTAGGATCCGGAGTTGGCTACACCTTC.

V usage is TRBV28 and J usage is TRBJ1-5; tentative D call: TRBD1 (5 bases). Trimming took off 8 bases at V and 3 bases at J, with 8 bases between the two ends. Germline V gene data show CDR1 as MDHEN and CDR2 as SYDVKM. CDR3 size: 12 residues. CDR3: CASGGFNQPQHF. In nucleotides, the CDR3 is TGTGCCAGCGGGGGGTTCAATCAGCCCCAGCATTTT.

The CDR3 spells CASTLGVGTDTQYF. The CDR3 nucleotides read TGTGCCAGCACGCTCGGAGTGGGCACAGATACGCAGTATTTT. The chain is built from TRBV19 and TRBJ2-3; D unresolved. This CDR3 has 14 residues. V was shortened by 9 bases and J by 1 base, with 14 bases between the two germline ends. Looked up from germline, CDR1 is LNHDA and CDR2 is SQIVND (reference sequence).

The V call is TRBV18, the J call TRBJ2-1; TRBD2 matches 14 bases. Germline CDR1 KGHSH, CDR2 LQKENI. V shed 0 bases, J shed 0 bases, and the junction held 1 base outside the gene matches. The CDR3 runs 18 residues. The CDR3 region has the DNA TGTGCCAGCTCACCACCGGGGACTAGCGGGGGCTCCTACAATGAGCAGTTCTTC. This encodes CASSPPGTSGGSYNEQFF.

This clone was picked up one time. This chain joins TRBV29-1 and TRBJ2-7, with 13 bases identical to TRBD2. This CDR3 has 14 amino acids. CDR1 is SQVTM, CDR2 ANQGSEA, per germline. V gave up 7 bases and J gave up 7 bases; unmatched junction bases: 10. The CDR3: CSASLAGGPREQYF. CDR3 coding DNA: TGCAGCGCCTCACTAGCGGGAGGGCCGAGGGAGCAGTACTTC.

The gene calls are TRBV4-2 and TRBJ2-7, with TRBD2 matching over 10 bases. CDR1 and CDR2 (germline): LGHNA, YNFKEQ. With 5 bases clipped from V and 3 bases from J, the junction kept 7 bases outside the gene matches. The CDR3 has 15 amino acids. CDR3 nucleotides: TGTGCCAGCAGCGAGTTAGCGGGAGGTTACTACGAGCAGTACTTC. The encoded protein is CASSELAGGYYEQYF.

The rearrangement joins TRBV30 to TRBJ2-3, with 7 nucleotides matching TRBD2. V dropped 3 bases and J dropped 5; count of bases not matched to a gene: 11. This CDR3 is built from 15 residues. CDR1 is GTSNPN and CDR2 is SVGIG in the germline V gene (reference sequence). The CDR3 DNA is TGTGCCTGGAGCCTAGGGGCGGGAGAGAAAGATACGCAGTATTTT. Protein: CAWSLGAGEKDTQYF. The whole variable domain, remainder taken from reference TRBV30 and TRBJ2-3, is SQTIHQWPATLVQPVGSPLSLECTVEGTSNPNLYWYRQAAGRGLQLLFYSVGIGQISSEVPQNLSASRPQDRQFILSSKKLLLSDSGFYLCAWSLGAGEKDTQYFGPGTRLTVL.

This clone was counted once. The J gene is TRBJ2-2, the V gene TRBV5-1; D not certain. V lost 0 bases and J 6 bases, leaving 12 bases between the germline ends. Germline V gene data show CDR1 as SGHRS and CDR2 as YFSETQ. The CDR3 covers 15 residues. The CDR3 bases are TGCGCCAGCAGCTTGGACAGACCCTCCGCCGGGGAGCTGTTTTTT. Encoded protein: CASSLDRPSAGELFF.

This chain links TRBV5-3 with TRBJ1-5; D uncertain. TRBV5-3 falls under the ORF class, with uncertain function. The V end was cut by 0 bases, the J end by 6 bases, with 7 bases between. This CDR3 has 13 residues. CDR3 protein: CARSLARFQPQHF. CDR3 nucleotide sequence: TGTGCCAGAAGCTTGGCGAGGTTTCAGCCCCAGCATTTT.

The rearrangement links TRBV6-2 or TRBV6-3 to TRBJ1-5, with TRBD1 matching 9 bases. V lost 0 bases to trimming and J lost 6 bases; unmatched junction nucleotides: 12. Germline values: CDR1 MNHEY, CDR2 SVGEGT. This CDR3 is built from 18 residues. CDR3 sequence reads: CASSYSIYSQGAFQPQHF. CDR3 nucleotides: TGTGCCAGCAGTTACTCGATTTATTCACAGGGGGCGTTTCAGCCCCAGCATTTT.

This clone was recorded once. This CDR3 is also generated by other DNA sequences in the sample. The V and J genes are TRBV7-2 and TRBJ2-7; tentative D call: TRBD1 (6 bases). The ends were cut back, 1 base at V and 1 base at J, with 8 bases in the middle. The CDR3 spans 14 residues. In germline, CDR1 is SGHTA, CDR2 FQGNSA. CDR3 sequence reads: CASSLVGQSYEQYF. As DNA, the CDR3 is TGTGCCAGCAGCTTAGTTGGACAGTCCTACGAGCAGTACTTC.

The CDR3 DNA reads as TGTGCCTGGAGTGTACTTAGGGGGTACGAGCAGTACTTC. This codes for CAWSVLRGYEQYF. V gene TRBV30 combines with J gene TRBJ2-7, with D perhaps matching TRBD1 (6 bases). In germline, CDR1 is GTSNPN, CDR2 SVGIG (reference sequence). Trimming stripped 0 bases from V and 4 bases from J, with 10 bases between. CDR3 length: 13 amino acids.

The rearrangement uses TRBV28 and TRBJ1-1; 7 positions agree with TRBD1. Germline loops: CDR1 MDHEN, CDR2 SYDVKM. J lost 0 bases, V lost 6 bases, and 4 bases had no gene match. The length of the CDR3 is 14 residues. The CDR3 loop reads CASRRQGMNTEAFF. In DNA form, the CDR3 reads TGTGCCAGCAGGAGACAGGGCATGAACACTGAAGCTTTCTTT.